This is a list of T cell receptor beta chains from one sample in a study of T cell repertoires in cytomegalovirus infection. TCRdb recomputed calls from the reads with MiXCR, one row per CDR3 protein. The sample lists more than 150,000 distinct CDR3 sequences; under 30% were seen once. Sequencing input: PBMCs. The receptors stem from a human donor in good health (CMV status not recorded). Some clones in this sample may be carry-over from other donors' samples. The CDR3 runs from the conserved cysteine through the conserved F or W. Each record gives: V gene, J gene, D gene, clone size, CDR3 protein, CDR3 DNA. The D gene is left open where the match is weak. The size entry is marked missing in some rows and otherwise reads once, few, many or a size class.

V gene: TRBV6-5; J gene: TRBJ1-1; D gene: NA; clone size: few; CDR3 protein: CASSERFNTEAFF; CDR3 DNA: TGTGCCAGCAGTGAACGATTTAACACTGAAGCTTTCTTT
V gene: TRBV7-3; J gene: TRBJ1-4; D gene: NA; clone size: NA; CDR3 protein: CASSLFGGPNEKLFF; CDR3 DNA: TGTGCCAGCAGCTTATTCGGAGGCCCCAACGAAAAACTGTTTTTT
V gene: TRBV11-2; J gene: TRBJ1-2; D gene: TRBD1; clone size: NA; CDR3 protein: CASSDSGQDSYGYTF; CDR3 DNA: TGTGCCAGCAGCGACAGCGGACAGGACAGCTATGGCTACACCTTC
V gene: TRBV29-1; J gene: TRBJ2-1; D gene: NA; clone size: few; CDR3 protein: CSVGQGTDKQFF; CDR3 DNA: TGCAGCGTTGGTCAGGGGACGGATAAGCAGTTCTTC
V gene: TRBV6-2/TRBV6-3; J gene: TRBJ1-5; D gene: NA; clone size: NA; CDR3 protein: CASSYGDSNQPQHF; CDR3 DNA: TGTGCCAGCAGTTACGGGGATAGCAATCAGCCCCAGCATTTT
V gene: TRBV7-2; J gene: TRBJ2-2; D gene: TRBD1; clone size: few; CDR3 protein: CASSITGGTGELFF; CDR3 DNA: TGTGCCAGCAGCATCACAGGGGGCACCGGGGAGCTGTTTTTT
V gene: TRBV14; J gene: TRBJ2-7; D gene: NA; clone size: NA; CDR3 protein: CASSRGAEYSYEQYF; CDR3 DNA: TGTGCCAGCAGCCGAGGGGCAGAGTACTCCTACGAGCAGTACTTC
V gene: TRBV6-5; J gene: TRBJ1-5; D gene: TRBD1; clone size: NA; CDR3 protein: CASSWGQDSNQPQHF; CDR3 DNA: TGTGCCAGCAGTTGGGGACAGGACAGCAATCAGCCCCAGCATTTT
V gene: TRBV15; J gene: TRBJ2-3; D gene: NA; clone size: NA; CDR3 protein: CATSREARAIGTDTQYF; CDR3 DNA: TGTGCCACCAGCAGAGAGGCCAGGGCGATCGGCACAGATACGCAGTATTTT
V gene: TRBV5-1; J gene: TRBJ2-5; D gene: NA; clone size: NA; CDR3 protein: CASSPDGSQETQYF; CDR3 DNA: TGCGCCAGCAGCCCGGACGGGTCCCAAGAGACCCAGTACTTC
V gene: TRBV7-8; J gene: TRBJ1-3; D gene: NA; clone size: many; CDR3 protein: CASTLRTLRDTIYF; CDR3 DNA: TGTGCCAGCACCCTACGGACCCTTCGGGACACCATATATTTT
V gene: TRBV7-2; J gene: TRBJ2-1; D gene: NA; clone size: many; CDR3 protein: CASSFTRDNEQFF; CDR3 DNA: TGTGCCAGCAGCTTTACCAGGGACAATGAGCAGTTCTTC
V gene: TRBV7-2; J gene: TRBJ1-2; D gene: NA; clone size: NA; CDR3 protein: CASSLGGGGRNYGYTF; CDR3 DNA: TGTGCCAGCAGCTTAGGGGGCGGGGGGAGAAACTATGGCTACACCTTC
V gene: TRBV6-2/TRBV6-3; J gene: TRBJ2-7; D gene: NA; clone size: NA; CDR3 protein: CASSSRLSGQYF; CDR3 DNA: TGTGCCAGCAGTTCCAGGCTGTCGGGGCAGTACTTC
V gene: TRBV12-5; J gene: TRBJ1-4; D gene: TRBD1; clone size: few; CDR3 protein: CASALPSWTGLATNEKLFF; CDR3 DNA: TGTGCTAGTGCCCTCCCATCATGGACAGGTCTCGCAACTAATGAAAAACTGTTTTTT
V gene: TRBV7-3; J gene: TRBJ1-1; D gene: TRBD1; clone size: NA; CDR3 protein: CASSLRQGPEAFF; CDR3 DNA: TGTGCCAGCAGCTTACGACAGGGGCCTGAAGCTTTCTTT
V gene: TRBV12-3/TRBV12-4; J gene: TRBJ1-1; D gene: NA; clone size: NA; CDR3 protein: CASSSGVAGANTEAFF; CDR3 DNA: TGTGCCAGCAGTTCAGGGGTCGCGGGGGCCAACACTGAAGCTTTCTTT
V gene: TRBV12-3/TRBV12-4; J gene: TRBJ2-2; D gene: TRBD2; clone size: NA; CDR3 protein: CASSSPLRTSGLDYTGELFF; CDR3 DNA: TGTGCCAGCAGTTCCCCTCTTAGGACTAGCGGGCTCGATTACACCGGGGAGCTGTTTTTT
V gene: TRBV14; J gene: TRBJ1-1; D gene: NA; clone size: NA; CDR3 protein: CASSQGPFEAFF; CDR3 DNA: TGTGCCAGCAGCCAAGGGCCATTTGAAGCTTTCTTT
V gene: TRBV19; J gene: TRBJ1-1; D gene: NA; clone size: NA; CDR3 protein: CASSILAGPTEAFF; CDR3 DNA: TGTGCCAGTAGTATACTCGCGGGGCCCACCGAAGCTTTCTTT
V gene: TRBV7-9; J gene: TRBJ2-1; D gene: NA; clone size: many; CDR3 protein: CASSPRTESSYNEQFF; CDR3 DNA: TGTGCCAGCAGCCCCCGGACAGAGAGCTCCTACAATGAGCAGTTCTTC
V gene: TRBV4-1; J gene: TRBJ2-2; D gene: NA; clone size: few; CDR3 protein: CASSQGGTLNTGELFF; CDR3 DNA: TGCGCCAGCAGCCAAGGGGGGACCTTGAACACCGGGGAGCTGTTTTTT
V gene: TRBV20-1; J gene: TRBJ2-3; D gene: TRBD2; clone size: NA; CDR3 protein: CSATGTSGGAGTDTQYF; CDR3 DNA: TGCAGTGCAACCGGGACTAGCGGGGGGGCGGGCACAGATACGCAGTATTTT
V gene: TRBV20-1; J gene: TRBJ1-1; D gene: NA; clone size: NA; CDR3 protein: CSARDLQRNTEAFF; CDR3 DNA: TGCAGTGCTAGAGATCTACAGAGGAACACTGAAGCTTTCTTT
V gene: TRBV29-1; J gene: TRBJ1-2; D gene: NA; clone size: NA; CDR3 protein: CSVRQGFGYTF; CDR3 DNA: TGCAGCGTTCGCCAGGGTTTTGGCTACACCTTC
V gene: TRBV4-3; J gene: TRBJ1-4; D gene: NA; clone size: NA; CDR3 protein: CASSPERRTNEKLFF; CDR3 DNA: TGCGCCAGCAGCCCGGAGAGGAGGACTAATGAAAAACTGTTTTTT
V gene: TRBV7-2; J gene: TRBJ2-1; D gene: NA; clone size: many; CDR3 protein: CASSLAGTVNNEQFF; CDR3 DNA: TGTGCCAGCAGCCTTGCCGGGACTGTAAACAATGAGCAGTTCTTC
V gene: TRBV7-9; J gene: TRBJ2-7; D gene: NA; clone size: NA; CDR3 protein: CASSRGSEGPLAYEQYF; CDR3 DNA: TGTGCCAGCAGCAGGGGTTCGGAAGGGCCGCTAGCCTACGAGCAGTACTTC
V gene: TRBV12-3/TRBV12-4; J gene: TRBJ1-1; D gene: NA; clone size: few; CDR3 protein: CASSLAAGRAEAFF; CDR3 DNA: TGTGCCAGCAGTTTAGCGGCAGGGAGAGCTGAAGCTTTCTTT
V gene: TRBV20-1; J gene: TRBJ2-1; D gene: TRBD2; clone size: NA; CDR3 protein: CSALQLLAGNYNEQFF; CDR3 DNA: TGCAGTGCTCTACAACTACTAGCGGGGAATTACAATGAGCAGTTCTTC
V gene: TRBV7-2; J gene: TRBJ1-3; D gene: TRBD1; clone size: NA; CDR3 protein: CASSLNRGLGNTIYF; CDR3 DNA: TGTGCCAGCAGCTTAAACAGGGGGCTAGGAAACACCATATATTTT
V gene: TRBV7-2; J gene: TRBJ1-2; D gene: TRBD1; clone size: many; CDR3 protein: CASSSQGAGVGGYTF; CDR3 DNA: TGTGCCAGCAGCTCCCAGGGGGCGGGCGTGGGTGGCTACACCTTC
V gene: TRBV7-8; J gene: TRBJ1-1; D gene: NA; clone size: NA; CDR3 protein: CASSLAADGGAFF; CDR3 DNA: TGTGCCAGCAGCTTAGCGGCGGATGGGGGAGCTTTCTTT
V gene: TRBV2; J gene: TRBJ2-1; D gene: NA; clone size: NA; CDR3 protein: CASTQNVGEQFF; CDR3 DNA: TGTGCCAGCACCCAAAACGTGGGTGAGCAGTTCTTC
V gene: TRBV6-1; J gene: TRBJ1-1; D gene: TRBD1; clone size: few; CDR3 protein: CASSRQGAVTEAFF; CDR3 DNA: TGTGCCAGCAGTCGACAGGGGGCTGTCACTGAAGCTTTCTTT
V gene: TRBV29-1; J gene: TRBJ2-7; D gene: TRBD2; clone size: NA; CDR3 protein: CSVGEWRGAFDEQYF; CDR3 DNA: TGCAGCGTTGGAGAGTGGCGGGGGGCCTTTGACGAGCAGTACTTC
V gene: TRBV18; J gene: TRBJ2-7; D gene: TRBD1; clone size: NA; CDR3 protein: CATLPHDRVFREQYF; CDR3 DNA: TGTGCCACCCTACCACATGACAGGGTGTTTCGCGAGCAGTACTTC
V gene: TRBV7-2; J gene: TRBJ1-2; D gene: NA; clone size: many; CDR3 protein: CASSLAPSGRGNGYTF; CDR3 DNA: TGTGCCAGCAGCTTAGCCCCCTCAGGACGGGGAAATGGCTACACCTTC
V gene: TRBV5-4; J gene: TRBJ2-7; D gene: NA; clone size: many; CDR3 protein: CASSSGASSYEQYF; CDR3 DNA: TGTGCCAGCAGCTCGGGGGCAAGCTCCTACGAGCAGTACTTC
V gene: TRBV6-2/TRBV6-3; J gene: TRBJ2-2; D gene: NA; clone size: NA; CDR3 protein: CASRPPGGGLTTGELFF; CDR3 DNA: TGTGCCAGCAGGCCTCCTGGGGGGGGGCTGACGACCGGGGAGCTGTTTTTT
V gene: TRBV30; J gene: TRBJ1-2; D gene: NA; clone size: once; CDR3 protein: CAWSVRGGQGGYTF; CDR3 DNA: TGTGCCTGGAGTGTACGGGGGGGCCAAGGGGGCTACACCTTC
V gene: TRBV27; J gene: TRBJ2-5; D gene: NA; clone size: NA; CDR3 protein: CASSRGPTETQYF; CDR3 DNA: TGTGCCAGCAGTCGAGGGCCTACAGAGACCCAGTACTTC
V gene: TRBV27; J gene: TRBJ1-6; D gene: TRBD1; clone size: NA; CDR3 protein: CASSPSRAGGNSPLHF; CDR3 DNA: TGTGCCAGCAGTCCGTCCCGGGCAGGGGGTAATTCACCCCTCCACTTT
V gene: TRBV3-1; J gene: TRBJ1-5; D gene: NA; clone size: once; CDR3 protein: CASSQDSRRQPQHF; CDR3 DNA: TGTGCCAGCAGCCAAGATAGCCGACGACAGCCCCAGCATTTT
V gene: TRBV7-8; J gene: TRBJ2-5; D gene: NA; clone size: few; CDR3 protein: CASSLNTGDLQETQYF; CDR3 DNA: TGTGCCAGCAGCTTAAACACGGGGGACCTCCAAGAGACCCAGTACTTC
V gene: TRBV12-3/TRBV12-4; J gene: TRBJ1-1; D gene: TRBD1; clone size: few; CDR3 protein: CASSRAGTGVSFF; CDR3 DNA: TGTGCCAGCAGTAGAGCCGGGACAGGGGTGTCTTTCTTT
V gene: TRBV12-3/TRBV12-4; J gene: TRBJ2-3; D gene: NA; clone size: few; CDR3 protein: CASSSDPGVPDTQYF; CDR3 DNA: TGTGCCAGCAGTTCCGATCCGGGGGTCCCAGATACGCAGTATTTT
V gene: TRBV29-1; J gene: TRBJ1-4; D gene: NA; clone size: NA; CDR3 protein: CSVHWAGTYEKLFF; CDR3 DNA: TGCAGCGTTCATTGGGCAGGGACGTATGAAAAACTGTTTTTT
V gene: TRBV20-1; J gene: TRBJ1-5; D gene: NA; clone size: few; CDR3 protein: CSARDGGRGNQPQHF; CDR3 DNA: TGCAGTGCCCGGGATGGAGGGAGAGGTAATCAGCCCCAGCATTTT
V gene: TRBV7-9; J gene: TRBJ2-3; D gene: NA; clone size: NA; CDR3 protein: CASRAARSTDTQYF; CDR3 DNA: TGTGCCAGCAGGGCGGCGAGAAGCACAGATACGCAGTATTTT
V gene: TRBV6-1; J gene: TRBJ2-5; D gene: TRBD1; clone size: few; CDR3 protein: CASHPDRAETQYF; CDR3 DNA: TGTGCCAGCCACCCGGACAGGGCAGAGACCCAGTACTTC
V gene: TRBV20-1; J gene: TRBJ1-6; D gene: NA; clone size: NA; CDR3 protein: CSALKGEYNSPLHF; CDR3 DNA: TGCAGTGCCCTTAAGGGGGAGTACAATTCACCCCTCCACTTT
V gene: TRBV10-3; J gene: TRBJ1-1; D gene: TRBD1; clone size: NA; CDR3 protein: CAISEVKGTGTEAFF; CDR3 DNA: TGTGCCATCAGTGAGGTGAAGGGGACAGGGACTGAAGCTTTCTTT
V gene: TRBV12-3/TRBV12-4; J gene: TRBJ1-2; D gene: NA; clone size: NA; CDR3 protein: CASSLQARPNYGYTF; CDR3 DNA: TGTGCCAGCAGTTTGCAGGCCAGACCTAACTATGGCTACACCTTC